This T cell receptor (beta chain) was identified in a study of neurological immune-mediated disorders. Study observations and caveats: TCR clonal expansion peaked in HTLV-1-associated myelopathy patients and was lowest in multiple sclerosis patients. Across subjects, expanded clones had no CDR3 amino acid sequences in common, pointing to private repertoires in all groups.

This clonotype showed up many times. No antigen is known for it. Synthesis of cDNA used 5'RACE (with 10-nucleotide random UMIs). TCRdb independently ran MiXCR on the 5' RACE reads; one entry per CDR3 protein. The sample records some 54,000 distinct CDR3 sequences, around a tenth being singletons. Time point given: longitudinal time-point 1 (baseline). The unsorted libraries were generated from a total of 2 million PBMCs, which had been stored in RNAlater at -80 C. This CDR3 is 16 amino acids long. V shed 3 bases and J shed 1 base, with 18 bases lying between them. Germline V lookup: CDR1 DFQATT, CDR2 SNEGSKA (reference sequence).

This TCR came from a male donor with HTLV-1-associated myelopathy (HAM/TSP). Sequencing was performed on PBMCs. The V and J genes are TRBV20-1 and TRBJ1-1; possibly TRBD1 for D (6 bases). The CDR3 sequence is CSARGPGRGANTEAFF. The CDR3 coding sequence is TGCAGTGCTAGGGGGCCGGGCCGGGGGGCGAACACTGAAGCTTTCTTT.